The 26 T cell receptor beta chains reported below all come from one sample, sequenced in a study of T cells after yellow fever vaccination. TCRdb passed the 5' RACE reads through MiXCR, listing each CDR3 protein once. The sample shows under 550,000 distinct CDR3 sequences, 21% of them seen only once. The source was PBMCs, collected less than 25 days after the first yellow fever vaccination. Receptors originate from a man aged 18 to 29 who received the YFV17D yellow fever vaccine.

This rearrangement joins TRBV7-8 to TRBJ2-1; D is perhaps TRBD2 (5 bases). V lost 1 base and J lost 9, with 10 bases in between. The CDR3 has 13 residues. The germline CDR1 and CDR2 sequences are SGHVS and FQNEAQ. The DNA for the CDR3 is TGTGCCAGCAGCTTAGGGCCAAGCGGTGAGCAGTTCTTC. It encodes CASSLGPSGEQFF.

This clonotype has at least ten counts. The CDR3 protein is CASSQWGQTTNTWAFF. CDR3 coding DNA: TGTGCCAGCAGCCAGTGGGGACAGACAACCAACACTTGGGCTTTCTTT. This chain uses TRBV3-1 with TRBJ1-1; 7 bases are a match to TRBD1. The germline gives CDR1 LGHDT, CDR2 YNNKEL (reference sequence). V dropped 3 bases and J dropped 11; count of bases not matched to a gene: 18. This CDR3 contains 16 residues.

This clonotype was observed many times. The chain uses TRBV5-1 and TRBJ2-3; no clear D. There are 13 residues in the CDR3. V was trimmed by 1 base and J by 2 bases, leaving 5 bases between them. From germline, CDR1 is SGHRS and CDR2 YFSETQ. This chain's CDR3 is CASSLKITDTQYF. The CDR3 bases are TGCGCCAGCAGCTTGAAGATCACAGATACGCAGTATTTT. The entire variable domain, with the rest obtained from reference TRBV5-1 and TRBJ2-3, is as follows: KAGVTQTPRYLIKTRGQQVTLSCSPISGHRSVSWYQQTPGQGLQFLFEYFSETQRNKGNFPGRFSGRQFSNSRSEMNVSTLELGDSALYLCASSLKITDTQYFGPGTRLTVL.

V usage is TRBV28 and J usage is TRBJ1-4; TRBD1 aligns across 10 bases. With V trimmed by 5 bases and J by 2 bases, 11 bases remained unmatched. The germline V gene has CDR1 MDHEN and CDR2 SYDVKM. This CDR3 comprises 18 residues. The CDR3 DNA is TGTGCCAGCAGTCGCCCTTTAAGACAGGGGGCGACTAATGAAAAACTGTTTTTT. This codes for CASSRPLRQGATNEKLFF.

V is TRBV3-1 and J is TRBJ2-3; no reliable D call. Germline V gene sequence: CDR1 LGHDT, CDR2 YNNKEL (reference sequence). CDR3 length: 15 residues. The ends were cut back, 5 bases at V and 1 base at J, with 13 bases in the middle. The CDR3 protein is CASSDELLGTDTQYF. CDR3 nucleotide sequence: TGTGCCAGCAGCGACGAGCTCCTTGGCACAGATACGCAGTATTTT.

The chain uses TRBV30 and TRBJ2-7; 9 bases agree with TRBD1. This CDR3 spans 16 amino acids. The trim removed 3 bases at V and 2 bases at J, leaving 11 bases unmatched. Per germline, CDR1 GTSNPN and CDR2 SVGIG (reference sequence). CDR3: CAWSRDRVKATYEQYF. The CDR3 region has the DNA TGTGCCTGGAGCCGGGACAGGGTAAAGGCGACCTACGAGCAGTACTTC.

This chain uses TRBV5-1 with TRBJ2-1; 10 bases match TRBD2. The ends lost 7 bases at V and 7 bases at J; junction bases unmatched: 14. CDR1 is SGHRS, CDR2 YFSETQ, per germline. The CDR3 has 16 amino acids. The CDR3 here is CASSRLAGGNSNEQFF. CDR3 coding DNA: TGCGCCAGCTCCCGTTTAGCGGGGGGTAATTCGAATGAGCAGTTCTTC. The full variable domain, its missing parts supplied by reference TRBV5-1 and TRBJ2-1, is KAGVTQTPRYLIKTRGQQVTLSCSPISGHRSVSWYQQTPGQGLQFLFEYFSETQRNKGNFPGRFSGRQFSNSRSEMNVSTLELGDSALYLCASSRLAGGNSNEQFFGPGTRLTVL.

This clonotype was detected a few times. This chain uses TRBV7-3 with TRBJ2-5, with D possibly being TRBD1 or TRBD2 (5 bases each). From germline, CDR1 is SGHTA and CDR2 FQGTGA. The CDR3 is made up of 14 amino acids. Trimming left V 5 bases short and J 2 bases short, with 12 bases between. CDR3: CASSDPGRQETQYF. Here the CDR3 DNA reads TGTGCCAGCAGCGACCCGGGACGACAAGAGACCCAGTACTTC.

This clonotype came up many times. This chain links TRBV20-1 with TRBJ2-5; 7 bases agree with TRBD2. With 1 base clipped from V and 1 base from J, the junction kept 3 bases outside the gene matches. Per germline, CDR1 DFQATT and CDR2 SNEGSKA (reference sequence). There are 14 residues in the CDR3. CDR3 in DNA: TGCAGTGCTAGAGCGGGGGGTGTCCAAGAGACCCAGTACTTC. Residues: CSARAGGVQETQYF.

This clonotype was counted many times. The rearrangement links TRBV20-1 to TRBJ2-7; 9 bases agree with TRBD1. Trimming took 5 bases from V and 4 from J; bases not matched to a gene: 3. The CDR3 has 12 amino acids. The germline gives CDR1 DFQATT, CDR2 SNEGSKA (reference sequence). The CDR3 bases are TGCAGTGCTCGGGACAGGGAGTACGAGCAGTACTTC. Translation: CSARDREYEQYF.

The chain carries TRBV4-3 and TRBJ1-2, with D perhaps matching TRBD1 (5 bases). The CDR3 is made up of 14 amino acids. V lost 0 bases and J lost 8, with 13 bases in between. Germline lookup yields CDR1 LGHNA and CDR2 YSLEER. The CDR3 here is CASSQDGEGFGYTF. CDR3 nucleotides: TGCGCCAGCAGCCAAGACGGGGAGGGGTTCGGCTACACCTTC.

This clonotype was recorded many times. The rearrangement links TRBV4-1 to TRBJ1-6, with no clear D. The CDR3 consists of 13 residues. From germline, CDR1 is MGHRA and CDR2 YSYEKL. V lost 1 base, J lost 9 bases, and 7 bases lay in between. Here the CDR3 reads CASSQALSSPLHF. The CDR3 coding sequence is TGCGCCAGCAGCCAAGCCCTAAGTTCACCCCTCCACTTT.

This clonotype has more than one count but fewer than ten. The chain links TRBV29-1 to TRBJ2-5, with 9 nucleotides matching TRBD1. Germline CDR1 is SQVTM and CDR2 is ANQGSEA. This CDR3 is built from 15 residues. Unmatched junction bases numbered 11, after V lost 6 bases and J lost 3 bases. The CDR3 region is CSVGQGTLLEETQYF. In nucleotides, the CDR3 is TGCAGCGTAGGACAGGGGACCTTGCTAGAAGAGACCCAGTACTTC.

V usage is TRBV5-1 and J usage is TRBJ1-4; D call uncertain. Germline CDR1 SGHRS, CDR2 YFSETQ. The CDR3 has 14 residues. Between the trimmed V and J ends, which lost 2 bases and 7 bases, there was a span of 12 bases. This chain's CDR3 is CASSFGPDGEKLFF. In nucleotides, the CDR3 is TGCGCCAGCAGCTTCGGGCCAGATGGTGAAAAACTGTTTTTT.

The chain joins TRBV4-1 to TRBJ1-4, with 9 bases fitting TRBD1. The CDR3 runs to 17 residues. V gave up 1 base and J gave up 2 bases; unmatched junction bases: 5. The germline gives CDR1 MGHRA, CDR2 YSYEKL. CDR3: CASSQGQGVSTNEKLFF. As DNA, the CDR3 is TGCGCCAGCAGCCAAGGACAGGGGGTGTCGACTAATGAAAAACTGTTTTTT.

Many counts were recorded for this clonotype. This sequence joins TRBV7-2 and TRBJ2-7; 7 nucleotides agree with TRBD1. After removal of 5 bases from V and 3 bases from J, the junction contained 4 bases not matched to a gene. The germline CDR1 and CDR2 sequences are SGHTA and FQGNSA. This CDR3 region has 13 residues. The CDR3 nucleotides read TGTGCCAGCAGCCCGACAGGGTTCTACGAGCAGTACGTC. It encodes CASSPTGFYEQYV.

A few counts support this clonotype. The chain uses TRBV15 and TRBJ2-1; either TRBD1 or TRBD2 may fit D (7 bases each). CDR1 LNHNV and CDR2 YYDKDF come from the germline V gene (reference sequence). Trimming cost V 5 bases and J 3 bases, with 14 bases left between them. The CDR3 has 15 amino acids. Written as DNA, the CDR3 is TGTGCCACCAGCGGCCTCAGGGGGGGCTACAATGAGCAGTTCTTC. Amino acids: CATSGLRGGYNEQFF.

The genes are TRBV7-2 and TRBJ2-1; D gene uncertain. This CDR3 is 12 amino acids long. The V and J ends lost 9 bases and 3 bases respectively, with 9 bases between them. The V gene's germline CDR1 is SGHTA and CDR2 FQGNSA. CDR3 in DNA: TGTGCCAGTGGCCAGAACTACAATGAGCAGTTCTTC. Encoded protein: CASGQNYNEQFF.

This clonotype occurred a few times. The chain is built from TRBV23-1 and TRBJ2-7, with TRBD1 matching over 11 bases. TRBV23-1 is an ORF for which the function is uncertain. The CDR3 has 16 residues. The junction had 6 bases not matched to a gene; V was cut back by 0 bases and J by 5 bases. This chain's CDR3 is CASSQSSDRGPDEQYF. Written as DNA, the CDR3 is TGCGCCAGCAGTCAATCCTCGGACAGGGGGCCGGACGAGCAGTACTTC.

This chain uses TRBV7-2 with TRBJ1-2; 7 bases agree with TRBD1. Germline V gene lookup returns CDR1 SGHTA and CDR2 FQGNSA. The CDR3 has 13 amino acids. Trimming cost V 5 bases and J 3 bases; bases outside gene matches: 3. The CDR3 spells CASSQTGYYGYTF. CDR3 DNA: TGTGCCAGCAGCCAGACAGGGTACTATGGCTACACCTTC.

The V and J genes are TRBV6-6 and TRBJ1-5; D uncertain. Germline V gene data show CDR1 as MNHNY and CDR2 as SVGAGI (reference sequence). Between the trimmed V and J ends, which lost 5 bases and 9 bases, there was a span of 14 bases. This CDR3 is 13 amino acids long. CDR3 amino acids: CASSPMPVWPQHF. CDR3 bases: TGTGCCAGCAGTCCTATGCCGGTGTGGCCCCAGCATTTT.

This clonotype has a handful of counts. This chain links TRBV4-3 with TRBJ1-2; 7 bases match TRBD1. Germline V gives CDR1 LGHNA, CDR2 YSLEER. J was trimmed by 13 bases and V by 6 bases; bases with no gene match: 11. The CDR3 is made up of 12 amino acids. The CDR3 DNA follows: TGCGCCAGCAGTCAGGGACAGTTCCCCGCCACCTTC. The encoded protein is CASSQGQFPATF.

The V gene is TRBV12-3 or TRBV12-4, the J gene TRBJ2-1, with 8 bases identical to TRBD2. The CDR3 consists of 14 residues. Trimming cost V 3 bases and J 6 bases; bases outside gene matches: 4. DNA of the CDR3: TGTGCCAGCAGTTTCCGGGGGGGCTTCAATGAGCAGTTCTTC. Protein product: CASSFRGGFNEQFF.

In this sample, this clonotype turned up many times. The DNA for the CDR3 is TGCGCCAGCAGCTTGGCTACTAGCGGGGGAACAGATACGCAGTATTTT. This sequence encodes CASSLATSGGTDTQYF. The chain employs TRBV5-1 and TRBJ2-3; 11 nucleotides match TRBD2. V gave up 0 bases and J gave up 3 bases; unmatched junction bases: 3. Germline values: CDR1 SGHRS, CDR2 YFSETQ. This CDR3 comprises 16 residues. The full variable domain, with the rest looked up from reference TRBV5-1 and TRBJ2-3, is KAGVTQTPRYLIKTRGQQVTLSCSPISGHRSVSWYQQTPGQGLQFLFEYFSETQRNKGNFPGRFSGRQFSNSRSEMNVSTLELGDSALYLCASSLATSGGTDTQYFGPGTRLTVL.

This clonotype was seen a few times. The chain combines TRBV6-4 with TRBJ2-5; 8 bases agree with TRBD1. Germline V CDR1 and CDR2: MRHNA, SNTAGT. The junction had 13 bases not matched to a gene; V was cut back by 2 bases and J by 5 bases. This CDR3 is built from 17 residues. The CDR3 region is CASSDRRGNRGTETQYF. The CDR3 DNA reads as TGTGCCAGCAGTGACCGACGCGGGAACAGGGGGACGGAGACCCAGTACTTC.

The chain employs TRBV20-1 and TRBJ2-2; tentatively, D is TRBD1 or TRBD2 (5 bases each). Trimming shortened V by 0 bases and J by 0 bases, and 8 bases separated the two germline ends. From germline, CDR1 is DFQATT and CDR2 SNEGSKA (reference sequence). This CDR3 spans 15 amino acids. Here the CDR3 DNA reads TGCAGTGCTAGAGATCCGGGGCCGAACACCGGGGAGCTGTTTTTT. Translated: CSARDPGPNTGELFF.